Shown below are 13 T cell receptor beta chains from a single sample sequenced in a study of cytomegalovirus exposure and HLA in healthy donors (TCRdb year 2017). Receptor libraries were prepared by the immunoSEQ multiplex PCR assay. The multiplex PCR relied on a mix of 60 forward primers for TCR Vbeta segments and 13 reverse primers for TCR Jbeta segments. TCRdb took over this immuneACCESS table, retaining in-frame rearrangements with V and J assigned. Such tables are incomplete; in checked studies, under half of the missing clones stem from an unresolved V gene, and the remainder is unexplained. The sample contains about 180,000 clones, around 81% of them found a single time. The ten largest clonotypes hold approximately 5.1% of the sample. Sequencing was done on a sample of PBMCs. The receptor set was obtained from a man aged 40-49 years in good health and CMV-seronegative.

The CDR3 loop is CASSLEQGSYEQYF. In DNA form, the CDR3 reads TGTGCCAGCAGCTTAGAACAGGGGAGCTACGAGCAGTACTTC. V usage is TRBV7-2 and J usage is TRBJ2-5, with 7 bases aligning to TRBD1. Gene TRBJ2-7 matches the end of the DNA better, so the J call may be wrong. CDR3 length: 14 residues. CDR1 is SGHTA, CDR2 FQGNSA, per germline.

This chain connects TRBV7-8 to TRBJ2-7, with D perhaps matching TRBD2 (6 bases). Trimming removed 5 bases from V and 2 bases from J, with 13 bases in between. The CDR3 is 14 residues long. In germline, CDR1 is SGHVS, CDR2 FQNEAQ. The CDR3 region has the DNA TGTGCCAGCAGCCCCCGGAGGGAGCCCTACGAGCAGTACTTC. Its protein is CASSPRREPYEQYF.

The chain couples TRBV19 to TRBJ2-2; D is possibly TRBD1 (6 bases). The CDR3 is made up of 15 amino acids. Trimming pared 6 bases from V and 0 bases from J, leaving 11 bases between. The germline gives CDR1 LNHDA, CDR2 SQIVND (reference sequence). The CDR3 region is CASSQDSSNTGELFF. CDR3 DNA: TGTGCCAGTAGCCAGGACAGTTCGAACACCGGGGAGCTGTTTTTT.

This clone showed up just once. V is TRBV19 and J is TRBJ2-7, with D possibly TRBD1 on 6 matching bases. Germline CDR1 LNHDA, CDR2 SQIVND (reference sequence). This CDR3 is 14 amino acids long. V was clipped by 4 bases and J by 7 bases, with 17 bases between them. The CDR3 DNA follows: TGTGCCAGTAGTAAGTTGCTCCAGGGGAGAGAGCAGTACTTC. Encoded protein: CASSKLLQGREQYF.

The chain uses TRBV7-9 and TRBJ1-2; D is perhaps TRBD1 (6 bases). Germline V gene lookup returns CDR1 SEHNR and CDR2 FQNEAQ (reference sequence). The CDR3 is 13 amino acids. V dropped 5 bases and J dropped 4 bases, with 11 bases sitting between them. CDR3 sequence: CASSLTGFYGYTF. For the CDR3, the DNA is TGTGCCAGCAGCCTTACAGGGTTCTATGGCTACACCTTC.

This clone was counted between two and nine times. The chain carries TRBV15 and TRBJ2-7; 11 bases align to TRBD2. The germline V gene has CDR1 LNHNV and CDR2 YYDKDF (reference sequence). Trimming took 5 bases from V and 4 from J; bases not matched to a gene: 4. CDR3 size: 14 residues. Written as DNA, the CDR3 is TGTGCCACCAGCGAGGGACTAGCGGTTTACGAGCAGTACTTC. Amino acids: CATSEGLAVYEQYF. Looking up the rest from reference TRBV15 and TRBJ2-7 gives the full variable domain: DAMVIQNPRYQVTQFGKPVTLSCSQTLNHNVMYWYQQKSSQAPKLLFHYYDKDFNNEADTPDNFQSRRPNTSFCFLDIRSPGLGDTAMYLCATSEGLAVYEQYFGPGTRLTVT.

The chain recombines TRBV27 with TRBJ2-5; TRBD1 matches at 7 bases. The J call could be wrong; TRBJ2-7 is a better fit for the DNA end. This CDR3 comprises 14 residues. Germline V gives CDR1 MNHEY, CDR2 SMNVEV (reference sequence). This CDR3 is CASNRGRGSYEQYF. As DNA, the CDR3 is TGTGCCTCCAACCGGGGCAGGGGGAGCTACGAGCAGTACTTC.

CDR3 region: CASSPAEGGPNNEQFF. DNA of the CDR3: TGCGCCAGCAGCCCCGCCGAGGGAGGGCCAAACAATGAGCAGTTCTTC. The chain recombines TRBV5-1 with TRBJ2-1, with 7 bases aligning to TRBD2. After removal of 4 bases from V and 5 bases from J, the junction contained 12 bases not matched to a gene. The germline V gene encodes CDR1 SGHRS and CDR2 YFSETQ. The CDR3 totals 16 residues.

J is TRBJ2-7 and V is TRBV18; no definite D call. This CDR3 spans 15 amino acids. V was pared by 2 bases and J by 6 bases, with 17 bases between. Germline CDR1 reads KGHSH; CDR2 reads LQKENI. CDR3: CASSPSPFPLGEQYF. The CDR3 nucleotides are TGTGCCAGCTCACCAAGTCCTTTTCCCCTAGGCGAGCAGTACTTC. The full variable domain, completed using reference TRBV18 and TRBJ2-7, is NAGVMQNPRHLVRRRGQEARLRCSPMKGHSHVYWYRQLPEEGLKFMVYLQKENIIDESGMPKERFSAEFPKEGPSILRIQQVVRGDSAAYFCASSPSPFPLGEQYFGPGTRLTVT.

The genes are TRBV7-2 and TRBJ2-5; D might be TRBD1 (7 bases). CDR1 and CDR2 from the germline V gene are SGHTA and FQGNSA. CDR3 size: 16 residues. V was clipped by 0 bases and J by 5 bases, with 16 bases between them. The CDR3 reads CASSLAGRGRIETQYF. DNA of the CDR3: TGTGCCAGCAGCTTAGCGGGCAGGGGGAGGATTGAGACCCAGTACTTC.

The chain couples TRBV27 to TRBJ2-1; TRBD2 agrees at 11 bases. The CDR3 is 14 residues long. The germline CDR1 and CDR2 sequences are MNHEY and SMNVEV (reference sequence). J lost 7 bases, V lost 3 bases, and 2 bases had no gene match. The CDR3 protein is CASSLASGRNEQFF. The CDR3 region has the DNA TGTGCCAGCAGTTTGGCTAGCGGGAGGAATGAGCAGTTCTTC.

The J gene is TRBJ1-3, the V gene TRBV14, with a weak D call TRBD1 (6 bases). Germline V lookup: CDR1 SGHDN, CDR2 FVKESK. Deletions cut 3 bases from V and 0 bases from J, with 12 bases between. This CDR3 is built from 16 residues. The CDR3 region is CASSQGDTFSGNTIYF. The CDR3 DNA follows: TGTGCCAGCAGCCAGGGGGACACCTTCTCTGGAAACACCATATATTTT. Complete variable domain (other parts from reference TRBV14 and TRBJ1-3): EAGVTQFPSHSVIEKGQTVTLRCDPISGHDNLYWYRRVMGKEIKFLLHFVKESKQDESGMPNNRFLAERTGGTYSTLKVQPAELEDSGVYFCASSQGDTFSGNTIYFGEGSWLTVV.

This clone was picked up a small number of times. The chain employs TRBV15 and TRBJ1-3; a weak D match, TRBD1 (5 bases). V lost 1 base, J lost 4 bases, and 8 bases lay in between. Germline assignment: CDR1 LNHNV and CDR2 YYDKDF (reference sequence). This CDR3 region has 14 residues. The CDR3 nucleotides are TGTGCCACCAGCAGAGGGGGCGAGGGAAACACCATATATTTT. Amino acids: CATSRGGEGNTIYF.